The clone carrying this TCR beta chain was detected once. Antigen unknown. The sample originates from a study of cytomegalovirus exposure and HLA in healthy donors. General study results and limits: In vitro assays verified that three CMV-associated chains recognized CMV antigens specifically. Some V segments (TRBV6-2 and TRBV6-3 among them) were excluded as indistinguishable.

Primers included in the PCR were 60 Vbeta and 13 Jbeta primers. Assay: immunoSEQ multiplex PCR; the TCRdb copy retains only in-frame clones and omits some. The sample carries about 240,000 clones, around 80% recorded once. The CDR3 is made up of 16 amino acids. V trimming: 0 bases; J trimming: 6 bases; junction bases outside the gene matches: 8. Germline V gives CDR1 SGHRS, CDR2 YFSETQ. The receptor was derived from a woman aged 60 to 75 in good health and CMV-seropositive. The sequenced sample was PBMCs. The chain joins TRBV5-1 to TRBJ2-1, with TRBD2 matching 8 bases. CDR3 nucleotides: TGCGCCAGCAGCTTGGGAAGCGGGAGTACGTTCAATGAGCAGTTCTTC. Protein product: CASSLGSGSTFNEQFF.